Following are 11 T cell receptor beta chains from one sample sequenced in a study of blood T cell repertoires in COVID-19. TCRdb's copy holds only in-frame clones and misses some; the assay was immunoSEQ multiplex PCR. Here the sample spans around 200,000 clones, about 91% being singletons. The source material was PBMCs or T cells enriched from blood (not recorded which). The receptors come from a woman between 40 and 50 years old with acute COVID-19.

The chain links TRBV10-3 to TRBJ2-3; the match to TRBD2 covers 10 bases. This CDR3 contains 14 residues. V lost 7 bases and J lost 5; bases outside the gene matches: 6. Germline CDR1 reads ENHRY; CDR2 reads SYGVKD. CDR3 residues: CAINLAGEGDTQYF. In DNA form, the CDR3 reads TGTGCCATCAATCTAGCGGGAGAGGGAGATACGCAGTATTTT.

The V and J genes are TRBV7-2 and TRBJ2-1, with D perhaps TRBD2 (5 bases). CDR3 size: 16 residues. Germline V CDR1 and CDR2: SGHTA, FQGNSA. Trimming shortened V by 1 base and J by 6 bases, and 16 bases separated the two germline ends. In DNA form, the CDR3 reads TGTGCCAGCAGCTTAGTGTCGACTGGAGGATCCAATGAGCAGTTCTTC. This encodes CASSLVSTGGSNEQFF.

The chain combines TRBV5-6 with TRBJ1-2, with D hard to call. This CDR3 comprises 12 residues. Germline V CDR1 and CDR2: SGHDT, YYEEEE. The V and J ends lost 0 bases and 6 bases respectively, with 6 bases between them. The CDR3 nucleotides read TGTGCCAGCAGCTTGGTCCGGGATGGCTACACCTTC. Amino acids: CASSLVRDGYTF.

This chain connects TRBV2 to TRBJ2-1; D unclear. Germline CDR1 and CDR2: SNHLY and FYNNEI. The CDR3 spans 13 residues. Trimming removed 6 bases from V and 0 bases from J, with 6 bases in between. The CDR3 DNA follows: TGTGCCAGCAGACGGAGCTCCTACAATGAGCAGTTCTTC. Protein sequence: CASRRSSYNEQFF.

This chain uses TRBV7-2 with TRBJ2-7; D gene ambiguous. This CDR3 has 15 amino acids. Germline CDR1 and CDR2: SGHTA and FQGNSA. V lost 1 base and J 2 bases, leaving 12 bases between the germline ends. The CDR3 is CASSLVSGLTYEQYF. In nucleotides, the CDR3 is TGTGCCAGCAGCTTAGTATCTGGGCTTACCTACGAGCAGTACTTC.

In DNA form, the CDR3 reads TGTGCCAGCTCACAGGCCGGAGGGGCGCGAGGGGCCAACGTCCTGACTTTC. Translating it yields CASSQAGGARGANVLTF. The V gene is TRBV18, the J gene TRBJ2-6; a possible D gene is TRBD2 (6 bases). This CDR3 region has 17 residues. The germline V gene encodes CDR1 KGHSH and CDR2 LQKENI. V dropped 4 bases and J dropped 4 bases, with 17 bases sitting between them.

In its sample, this clone was seen a few times. The V call is TRBV27, the J call TRBJ1-1; 8 bases map to TRBD1. Germline lookup yields CDR1 MNHEY and CDR2 SMNVEV (reference sequence). The junction had 4 bases not matched to a gene; V was cut back by 1 base and J by 0 bases. The CDR3 has 16 amino acids. The DNA for the CDR3 is TGTGCCAGCAGTTTATTCCAGGGGGCTATGAACACTGAAGCTTTCTTT. This codes for CASSLFQGAMNTEAFF.

The rearrangement joins TRBV30 to TRBJ2-7; D gene ambiguous. The CDR3 has 14 residues. Germline CDR1 reads GTSNPN; CDR2 reads SVGIG (reference sequence). Deletions cut 2 bases from V and 0 bases from J, with 11 bases between. The CDR3 DNA is TGTGCCTGGAGTAAACTCCTTAGCTCCTACGAGCAGTACTTC. It codes for CAWSKLLSSYEQYF. Full variable domain (outside the CDR3, taken from reference TRBV30 and TRBJ2-7): SQTIHQWPATLVQPVGSPLSLECTVEGTSNPNLYWYRQAAGRGLQLLFYSVGIGQISSEVPQNLSASRPQDRQFILSSKKLLLSDSGFYLCAWSKLLSSYEQYFGPGTRLTVT.

A single count supports this clone. The rearrangement uses TRBV13 and TRBJ2-3, with TRBD2 matching over 10 bases. V shed 6 bases, J shed 2 bases, and the junction held 5 bases outside the gene matches. The CDR3 totals 15 residues. The germline V gene encodes CDR1 PRHDT and CDR2 FYEKMQ (reference sequence). Here the CDR3 DNA reads TGTGCCAGCAGTCAAGCGGGAGGGTACACAGATACGCAGTATTTT. As protein: CASSQAGGYTDTQYF.

The chain has TRBV4-2 and TRBJ2-1, with D perhaps matching TRBD1 (6 bases). V shed 0 bases and J shed 3 bases, with 15 bases lying between them. This CDR3 spans 17 amino acids. The germline CDR1 and CDR2 sequences are LGHNA and YNFKEQ. CDR3 sequence (DNA): TGTGCCAGCAGCCAAGATAAAGAAGGGACAATCTACAATGAGCAGTTCTTC. Translated: CASSQDKEGTIYNEQFF.

V usage is TRBV5-6 and J usage is TRBJ2-2; TRBD1 aligns across 7 bases. J gave up 3 bases and V 6 bases, and 5 bases lay outside the gene matches. Germline V lookup: CDR1 SGHDT, CDR2 YYEEEE. This CDR3 comprises 14 residues. CDR3 in amino acids: CASKTGTDTGELFF. The DNA for the CDR3 is TGTGCCAGCAAGACAGGGACGGACACCGGGGAGCTGTTTTTT.